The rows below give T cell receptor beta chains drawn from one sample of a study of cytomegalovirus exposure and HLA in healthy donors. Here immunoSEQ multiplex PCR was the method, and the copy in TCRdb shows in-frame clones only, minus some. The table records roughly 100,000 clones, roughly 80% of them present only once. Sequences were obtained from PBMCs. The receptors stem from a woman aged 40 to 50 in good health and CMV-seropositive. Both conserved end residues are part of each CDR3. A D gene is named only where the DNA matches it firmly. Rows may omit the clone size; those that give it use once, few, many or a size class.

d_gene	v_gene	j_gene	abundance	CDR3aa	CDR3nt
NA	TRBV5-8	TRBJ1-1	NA	CASSLGGGAAEAFF	TGTGCCAGCAGCTTGGGCGGTGGGGCAGCTGAAGCTTTCTTT
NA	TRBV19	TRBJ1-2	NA	CASSNHPGQSGSYGYTF	TGTGCCAGTAGTAATCATCCCGGCCAATCGGGTTCCTATGGCTACACCTTC
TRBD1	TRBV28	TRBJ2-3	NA	CAMGDRGHTDTQYF	TGTGCCATGGGGGACAGGGGACACACAGATACGCAGTATTTT
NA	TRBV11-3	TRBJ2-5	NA	CASSRSETQYF	TGTGCCAGCAGCCGGAGTGAGACCCAGTACTTC
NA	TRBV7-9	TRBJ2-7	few	CASSRTKEQYF	TGTGCCAGCAGTCGTACAAAAGAGCAGTACTTC
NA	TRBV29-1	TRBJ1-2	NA	CSVRGDLHYGYTF	TGCAGCGTCCGGGGGGATCTGCACTATGGCTACACCTTC
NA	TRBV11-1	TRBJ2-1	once	CASSSSSYNEQFF	TGTGCCAGCAGCTCCAGCTCCTACAATGAGCAGTTCTTC
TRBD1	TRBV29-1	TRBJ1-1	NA	CSATRQGGFTEAFF	TGCAGCGCGACCCGACAGGGCGGTTTCACTGAAGCTTTCTTT
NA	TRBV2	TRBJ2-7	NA	CASSDQGSIYEQYF	TGTGCCAGCAGTGATCAGGGAAGTATTTACGAGCAGTACTTC
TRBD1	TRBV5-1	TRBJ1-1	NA	CASSGQGNTEAFF	TGCGCCAGCAGCGGACAGGGGAACACTGAAGCTTTCTTT
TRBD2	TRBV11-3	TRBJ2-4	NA	CASSLRGSTSGQNIQYF	TGTGCCAGCAGCTTACGGGGATCGACTAGCGGGCAAAACATTCAGTACTTC
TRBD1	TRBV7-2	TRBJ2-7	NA	CASSRTGGLYEQYF	TGTGCCAGCAGTCGGACAGGGGGCCTCTACGAGCAGTACTTC
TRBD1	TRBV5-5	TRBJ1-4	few	CASSHPGTGKDEKLFF	TGTGCCAGCAGCCATCCCGGGACAGGGAAGGATGAAAAACTGTTTTTT
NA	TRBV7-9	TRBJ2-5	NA	CASSFKETQYF	TGTGCCAGCAGCTTTAAAGAGACCCAGTACTTC
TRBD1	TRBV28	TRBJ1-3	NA	CASSLKDREGGNTIYF	TGTGCCAGCAGTCTAAAGGACAGGGAGGGTGGAAACACCATATATTTT
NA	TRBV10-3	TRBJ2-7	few	CAISESMTGSGEQYF	TGTGCCATCAGTGAGTCGATGACCGGATCGGGTGAGCAGTACTTC
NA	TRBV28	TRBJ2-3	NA	CASSLTGSDTQYF	TGTGCCAGCAGTTTAACGGGGAGCGATACGCAGTATTTT
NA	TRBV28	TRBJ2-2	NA	CASSLSGVTGELFF	TGTGCCAGCAGTTTATCAGGGGTCACCGGGGAGCTGTTTTTT
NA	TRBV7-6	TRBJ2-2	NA	CASSVDRTGELFF	TGTGCCAGCAGCGTCGACAGAACCGGGGAGCTGTTTTTT
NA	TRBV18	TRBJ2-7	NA	CASSQGLVSYEQYF	TGTGCCAGCTCTCAAGGACTCGTCTCCTACGAGCAGTACTTC
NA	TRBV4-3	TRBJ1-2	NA	CASSQASGDGYTF	TGCGCCAGCAGCCAAGCCTCGGGGGATGGCTACACCTTC
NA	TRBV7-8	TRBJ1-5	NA	CASSPRLSNQPQHF	TGTGCCAGCAGCCCTCGGTTGAGCAATCAGCCCCAGCATTTT
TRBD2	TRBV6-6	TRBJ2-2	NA	CASSRTSGNTGELFF	TGTGCCAGCAGTCGGACTAGCGGGAACACCGGGGAGCTGTTTTTT
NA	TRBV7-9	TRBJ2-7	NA	CSSSFEGEQYF	TGTTCCAGCAGCTTCGAGGGAGAGCAGTACTTC
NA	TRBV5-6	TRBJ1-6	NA	CASRTAGTINSPLHF	TGTGCCAGCAGAACTGCCGGGACAATCAATTCACCCCTCCACTTT
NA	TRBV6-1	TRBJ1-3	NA	CASSEWGEFLGISGNTIYF	TGTGCCAGCAGTGAATGGGGGGAGTTTTTGGGAATCTCTGGAAACACCATATATTTT
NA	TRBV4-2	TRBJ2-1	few	CASSQRDFSNEQFF	TGTGCCAGCAGCCAAAGGGACTTTTCCAATGAGCAGTTCTTC
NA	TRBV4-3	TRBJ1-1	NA	CASSQDKGEGGLNTEAFF	TGCGCCAGCAGCCAAGATAAAGGGGAGGGAGGCCTGAACACTGAAGCTTTCTTT
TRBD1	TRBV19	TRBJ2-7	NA	CASRAQGASNEQYF	TGTGCCAGTAGGGCACAGGGGGCATCGAACGAGCAGTACTTC
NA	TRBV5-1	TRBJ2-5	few	CASSLGVETQYF	TGCGCCAGCAGCTTAGGAGTAGAGACCCAGTACTTC
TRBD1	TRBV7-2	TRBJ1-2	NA	CASSSGQGAGGYTF	TGTGCCAGCAGCTCGGGACAGGGGGCGGGGGGCTACACCTTC
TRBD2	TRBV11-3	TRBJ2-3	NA	CASSANPGTRGTQYF	TGTGCCAGCAGCGCAAATCCCGGGACTAGAGGTACGCAGTATTTT
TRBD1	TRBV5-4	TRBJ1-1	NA	CASSLGTGRGGTEAFF	TGTGCCAGCAGCTTGGGGACAGGGAGAGGGGGCACTGAAGCTTTCTTT
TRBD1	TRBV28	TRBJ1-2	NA	CASSLEGGLEWRGYTF	TGCGCCAGCAGTTTGGAAGGGGGCCTAGAATGGCGTGGCTACACCTTC
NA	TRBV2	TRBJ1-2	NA	CASSEAGGSYGYTF	TGTGCCAGCAGTGAAGCAGGGGGTAGCTATGGCTACACCTTC
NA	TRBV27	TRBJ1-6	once	CASSQGADRDSPLHF	TGTGCCAGCAGTCAGGGCGCGGATCGGGATTCACCCCTCCACTTT